The following is a T cell receptor beta chain sequence with its context. The specificity of this receptor is unknown. Base qualities are not recorded, but no much larger clone differs from it by a single base. Via the germline V gene (reference sequence), CDR1 is LNHNV and CDR2 YYDKDF. The CDR3 covers 16 residues, taking in both the cysteine and the phenylalanine. The read is trimmed to its CDR3 DNA, 48 bases read in frame from base 1. The data stem from a study of T cells in Graves' hyperthyroidism and ophthalmopathy (dated by TCRdb to between 2018 and 2020). A note on the overall study: Peripheral blood samples were taken at the time of initial diagnosis, prior to any treatment. To identify distinguishing TCR V-J signatures, a discovery cohort of roughly 100 patients was used, comprising 43 with Graves' ophthalmopathy and 57 with stable Graves' hyperthyroidism. Prospective prediction of ophthalmopathy was tested in an independent validation cohort consisting of 18 to 20 hyperthyroidism patients and 15 to 17 patients who later progressed to ophthalmopathy. The 80 to 100 discovery patients were randomly divided into training and test sets at a 7:3 ratio. In six Graves' hyperthyroidism patients, the study also compared T-cell repertoires from thyroid tissue with T-cell repertoires from blood. Once sampling was done, hyperthyroidism patients were given methimazole at a starting dose of 30 mg daily, whereas ophthalmopathy patients were given high-dose intravenous methylprednisolone. TCR Vbeta CDR3 sequencing of approximately 140 peripheral blood samples (over 40 ophthalmopathy, about 80 hyperthyroidism and about 17 progressor patients) is reported in the paper.

A patient counted as having stable Graves' hyperthyroidism if no progression to ophthalmopathy occurred over 18 months of follow-up. Hyperthyroidism patients were aged 18 to 65 years and newly diagnosed, with disease duration of less than 2 months. Exclusion was applied to patients with uncontrolled infections, other autoimmune diseases, pregnancy or lactation. Diagnoses were established on the basis of clinical symptoms, serum thyroxine and TRAb, thyroid ultrasound, and orbital computed tomography. PBMCs were separated from around 9.1 ml of fresh peripheral blood using Ficoll-Paque density gradient centrifugation. Total RNA was extracted using Trizol reagent, and RNA quality was assessed on an Agilent 2100 Bioanalyzer. TCR beta CDR3 regions were amplified from RNA transcripts. A first-round RT-PCR of the TCR CDR3 used the HTBI primer set with the Qiagen OneStep RT-PCR kit. Libraries were constructed in a second round of multiplex PCR, after which size selection and purification were performed. Libraries were sequenced paired-end with 100 bp reads on an Illumina HiSeq2000. Per the source publication's procedure: SOAPnuke was used to process the raw data, with reads discarded if the reads contained adapters or uncalled bases, had a mean Phred below 15, or lacked an exact constant-primer or identifier match. High-quality paired reads were merged with COPE v1.2.5, and unique nucleotide sequences were defined as clonotypes. Clonotypes were aligned to IMGT TRBV, TRBD and TRBJ reference segments using MiTCR v1.1. Only V-J combinations with frequency above 0.0001, covering 99% to 99.2% of repertoires, were analysed. A TCS score was defined as the ratio of F50 (clonal expansion) to E x V (chaos), with BLOSUM62-based TCRdist applied between CDR3 peptides within each V-J. Welch's t-statistics and random forest reduced roughly 530 V-J features to about 13, which were used in a naive Bayes classifier (R e1071). The similarity between thyroid and blood repertoires was quantified using the Morisita-Horn index. The public reads were quality trimmed at Q25 with fastp and then assembled into clones with MiXCR by TCRdb, keeping productive beta chains. For every CDR3 protein sequence, its rows merge into one entry that carries the most common genes and DNA. The V and J calls follow TCRdb's processing rather than the paper's. In this sample the table shows about 760,000 distinct CDR3 sequences, about a third of which occur a single time. Jointly, the top ten make up 31% of the sample.

Broad study findings and their caveats: In validation, progression to ophthalmopathy was predicted by the model with almost 71% sensitivity and 72% to 85% specificity, a median of about 6 months before onset. No statistical method was used to set the sample size in advance, and investigators knew the group allocation. Most expanded thyroid clonotypes (frequency above 0.001) were also detected in blood, suggesting blood repertoires may reflect thyroid immune responses. Ophthalmopathy was separated from stable hyperthyroidism by a 13 V-J signature model, with around 88% sensitivity and approximately 81% specificity obtained in cross-validation and 80%/75% obtained in testing.

The clonotype originates from a woman aged 40 to 50 with Graves' hyperthyroidism. Sequenced sample: blood. The rearrangement joined TRBV15 to TRBJ2-5; perhaps TRBD1 is the D gene, with 6 bases matching. The J call may not be correct, given that the DNA end is closer to TRBJ2-1. The CDR3 corresponds to CATSRVRRGKNNEQFF. The sequenced DNA: TGTGCCACCAGCAGAGTCAGAAGGGGGAAAAACAATGAGCAGTTCTTC.